The 21 T cell receptor beta chains below come from one sample, sequenced in a study of response to subunit inactivated influenza vaccine. TCRdb redid the calling of the RT-PCR reads with MiXCR, one entry per CDR3 protein. Among more than 550,000 distinct CDR3 sequences, about 11% were seen once, and the ten largest hold approximately 10%. The data also belong to a second study, concerning T cells expressing NK-cell markers. That work contributes: In generating TCR beta cDNA, 5'RACE template switching with UMIs was used.

The starting material was PBMCs from blood, obtained on the day of vaccination. Receptors were obtained from a man in his fifties who received an inactivated influenza vaccine.

This chain connects TRBV20-1 to TRBJ1-1, with D possibly TRBD1 on 5 matching bases. The V gene lost 2 bases and the J gene lost 3 bases, with 13 bases spanning the gap. Germline assignment: CDR1 DFQATT and CDR2 SNEGSKA (reference sequence). CDR3 size: 14 residues. This chain's CDR3 is CSARPRQSYTEAFF. CDR3 sequence (DNA): TGCAGTGCTAGACCTAGACAGAGCTACACTGAAGCTTTCTTT.

This sequence joins TRBV29-1 and TRBJ1-1; tentatively, D is TRBD1 (5 bases). With 7 bases removed from V and 0 bases from J, the gap between germline ends came to 18 bases. The CDR3 is made up of 15 amino acids. Germline CDR1 SQVTM, CDR2 ANQGSEA. In DNA, the CDR3 is TGCAGCGCCAGGGAAGACGGGTCCATGAACACTGAAGCTTTCTTT. Its protein is CSAREDGSMNTEAFF.

This clonotype appeared a few times. The V gene is TRBV20-1, the J gene TRBJ2-7; 7 bases fit TRBD2. This CDR3 contains 14 residues. CDR1 is DFQATT and CDR2 is SNEGSKA in the germline V gene (reference sequence). V shed 6 bases, J shed 2 bases, and the junction held 10 bases outside the gene matches. The chain's CDR3 is CSAEREGVPYEQYF. Written as DNA, the CDR3 is TGCAGTGCCGAGAGGGAGGGAGTGCCCTACGAGCAGTACTTC.

This clonotype appeared once. This chain joins TRBV4-3 and TRBJ2-7; D perhaps matches TRBD2 (5 bases). Germline V gene lookup returns CDR1 LGHNA and CDR2 YSLEER. CDR3 length: 16 amino acids. V lost 0 bases and J lost 5, with 17 bases in between. DNA of the CDR3: TGCGCCAGCAGCCAAGAAGGAGGCGGACCCCCCCACGAGCAGTACTTC. Its protein is CASSQEGGGPPHEQYF.

The chain links TRBV11-2 to TRBJ2-4; D is tentatively TRBD1 or TRBD2 (5 bases each). The CDR3 sequence is 13 residues long. Germline V gene lookup returns CDR1 SGHAT and CDR2 FQNNGV. Trimming stripped 5 bases from V and 14 bases from J, with 19 bases between. The CDR3 sequence is CASSQGVRVEKYF. Here the CDR3 DNA reads TGTGCCAGCAGCCAGGGAGTTAGGGTCGAGAAGTACTTC.

The sample holds a few counts of this clonotype. The CDR3 nucleotides are TGCGCCAGCAGCTTGCTGCAGAATGGACAGGGGACCTCCTACGAGCAGTACTTC. Residues: CASSLLQNGQGTSYEQYF. The chain recombines TRBV5-1 with TRBJ2-7; TRBD1 aligns across 9 bases. Losses at the gene ends were 1 base for V and 0 bases for J; bases not matched to a gene: 11. CDR1 SGHRS and CDR2 YFSETQ come from the germline V gene. The CDR3 runs 18 residues.

This clonotype was seen a few times. V is TRBV7-2 and J is TRBJ2-6; possibly TRBD1 or TRBD2 for D (5 bases each). There are 19 residues in the CDR3. Germline lookup yields CDR1 SGHTA and CDR2 FQGNSA. V dropped 0 bases and J dropped 1 base, with 16 bases sitting between them. The CDR3 spells CASSLATGGRFSGANVLTF. For the CDR3, the DNA is TGTGCCAGCAGCTTAGCCACAGGAGGACGCTTTTCTGGGGCCAACGTCCTGACTTTC.

This sequence joins TRBV7-9 and TRBJ2-7; 7 positions agree with TRBD1. Germline loops: CDR1 SEHNR, CDR2 FQNEAQ (reference sequence). Trimming at V came to 3 bases and at J to 3 bases, leaving 5 bases not matched to a gene. There are 14 residues in the CDR3. The CDR3 is CASSFRGQGYEQYF. CDR3 sequence (DNA): TGTGCCAGCAGCTTTAGGGGGCAAGGCTACGAGCAGTACTTC.

CDR3 loop: CASSYSTAPTGEQYF. The CDR3 DNA is TGTGCCAGCAGTTATTCGACAGCCCCGACTGGCGAGCAGTACTTC. This chain uses TRBV6-5 with TRBJ2-7; weak D call: TRBD1 (5 bases). Germline CDR1 MNHEY, CDR2 SVGAGI. The CDR3 has 15 amino acids. V dropped 3 bases and J dropped 6 bases, with 18 bases sitting between them.

The J gene is TRBJ1-6, the V gene TRBV25-1, with 7 bases lining up with TRBD1. The V gene's germline CDR1 is MGHDK and CDR2 SYGVNS. CDR3 size: 13 residues. V shed 6 bases and J 7 bases; nucleotides not matched to a gene: 3. The CDR3 is CASRQGRNSPLHF. The CDR3 DNA is TGTGCCAGCAGACAGGGGCGAAATTCACCCCTCCACTTT.

This clonotype was counted a few times. The V call is TRBV7-9, the J call TRBJ2-5, with a tentative D call TRBD1 (5 bases). Germline CDR1 is SEHNR and CDR2 is FQNEAQ (reference sequence). This CDR3 comprises 16 residues. V lost 2 bases to trimming and J lost 1 base, with 14 bases between them. The CDR3 is CASSLRRDGAQETQYF. The DNA of the CDR3 is TGTGCCAGCAGCTTAAGAAGGGATGGGGCCCAAGAGACCCAGTACTTC. The complete variable domain, with remaining parts taken from reference TRBV7-9 and TRBJ2-5, reads DTGVSQNPRHKITKRGQNVTFRCDPISEHNRLYWYRQTLGQGPEFLTYFQNEAQLEKSRLLSDRFSAERPKGSFSTLEIQRTEQGDSAMYLCASSLRRDGAQETQYFGPGTRLLVL.

The chain combines TRBV4-3 with TRBJ2-7; D possibly corresponds to TRBD1 (6 bases). Trimming pared 0 bases from V and 0 bases from J, leaving 9 bases between. From germline, CDR1 is LGHNA and CDR2 YSLEER. There are 15 residues in the CDR3. The DNA for the CDR3 is TGCGCCAGCAGCCAAGAGCCAGGGGTCTCCTACGAGCAGTACTTC. Its translation: CASSQEPGVSYEQYF.

J is TRBJ2-1 and V is TRBV24-1; 11 bases agree with TRBD2. V shed 5 bases, J shed 8 bases, and the junction held 25 bases outside the gene matches. Germline V gene data show CDR1 as KGHDR and CDR2 as SFDVKD. The CDR3 is 21 amino acids. The CDR3: CATSGQTSGTASNTATDEQFF. The CDR3 bases are TGTGCCACCAGTGGGCAGACTAGCGGGACGGCTAGTAATACTGCCACCGATGAGCAGTTCTTC.

This clonotype was counted only a few times. The CDR3 DNA is TGCAGCGTTGTTATAGGGCAAGGAGGACAGATGAACACTGAAGCTTTCTTT. It is translated as CSVVIGQGGQMNTEAFF. The chain recombines TRBV29-1 with TRBJ1-1; D possibly corresponds to TRBD1 (6 bases). Trimming took 4 bases from V and 0 from J, leaving 21 bases between them. CDR3 length: 17 amino acids. From germline, CDR1 is SQVTM and CDR2 ANQGSEA.

This chain joins TRBV3-1 and TRBJ2-3; D gene uncertain. The CDR3 runs 13 residues. Trimming took off 0 bases at V and 6 bases at J, with 7 bases between the two ends. The germline V gene has CDR1 LGHDT and CDR2 YNNKEL (reference sequence). CDR3 amino acids: CASSQDDGDTQYF. As DNA, the CDR3 is TGTGCCAGCAGCCAAGATGATGGCGATACGCAGTATTTT.

The CDR3 region is CATSRVSGRGLAAGEQYF. Here the CDR3 DNA reads TGTGCCACCAGCAGAGTTTCTGGACGGGGACTAGCGGCAGGCGAGCAGTACTTC. The chain carries TRBV15 and TRBJ2-7; TRBD2 agrees at 11 bases. V dropped 1 base and J dropped 6; count of bases not matched to a gene: 14. The CDR3 has 18 amino acids. Germline V gene sequence: CDR1 LNHNV, CDR2 YYDKDF (reference sequence). The variable domain in full, completed from reference TRBV15 and TRBJ2-7, reads DAMVIQNPRYQVTQFGKPVTLSCSQTLNHNVMYWYQQKSSQAPKLLFHYYDKDFNNEADTPDNFQSRRPNTSFCFLDIRSPGLGDTAMYLCATSRVSGRGLAAGEQYFGPGTRLTVT.

In its sample, this clonotype was seen a few times. This chain joins TRBV4-3 and TRBJ2-7, with 7 nucleotides matching TRBD1. With V trimmed by 0 bases and J by 0 bases, 5 bases remained unmatched. The CDR3 is 16 amino acids. The germline V gene encodes CDR1 LGHNA and CDR2 YSLEER. CDR3 nucleotides: TGCGCCAGCAGCCAAGACTGGGACAGTTTCTCCTACGAGCAGTACTTC. This codes for CASSQDWDSFSYEQYF.

This clonotype came up a few times. This chain connects TRBV29-1 to TRBJ1-1; D uncertain. The germline CDR1 and CDR2 sequences are SQVTM and ANQGSEA. The CDR3 spans 12 residues. Trimming left V 2 bases short and J 4 bases short, with 8 bases between. The CDR3 is CSVESVRTEAFF. The CDR3 nucleotides are TGCAGCGTTGAATCAGTACGCACTGAAGCTTTCTTT.

The rearrangement joins TRBV4-2 to TRBJ2-5, with 7 positions matching TRBD1. The trim removed 4 bases at V and 5 bases at J, leaving 10 bases unmatched. The CDR3 length is 15 residues. Germline-derived CDR1 and CDR2 are LGHNA and YNFKEQ. CDR3 residues: CASSPRQGAGETQYF. Here the CDR3 DNA reads TGTGCCAGCAGCCCTCGACAGGGTGCAGGGGAGACCCAGTACTTC.

The V and J genes are TRBV7-2 and TRBJ2-5, with 11 bases identical to TRBD1. This CDR3 is 15 amino acids long. CDR1 is SGHTA, CDR2 FQGNSA, per germline. The junction had 6 bases not matched to a gene; V was cut back by 6 bases and J by 3 bases. The chain's CDR3 is CASRFWTGGEETQYF. The CDR3 DNA sequence: TGTGCCAGCAGATTTTGGACAGGGGGCGAAGAGACCCAGTACTTC.

There are a few counts of this clonotype. The V call is TRBV6-2 or TRBV6-3, the J call TRBJ2-3; 7 bases map to TRBD1. This CDR3 is 18 amino acids long. Trimming at V came to 2 bases and at J to 2 bases, leaving 13 bases not matched to a gene. The germline V gene encodes CDR1 MNHEY and CDR2 SVGEGT. The CDR3 spells CASSYNHRTGESTDTQYF. CDR3 DNA sequence: TGTGCCAGCAGTTACAATCATAGGACAGGAGAGTCCACAGATACGCAGTATTTT.